The subject of this entry is one T cell receptor beta chain. Its matching antigen is unknown. V gave up 5 bases and J gave up 2 bases, with 15 bases separating them. The CDR3 is made up of 15 amino acids. CDR1 is MGHDK and CDR2 is SYGVNS in the germline V gene. This sample stems from a study of siplizumab effects on memory and regulatory T cells. Broader study findings: Suppressive activity of Tregs proliferating in siplizumab cultures remained unconfirmed. On average, about 70% of mappable alloreactive CD4+ clones were Treg-derived under siplizumab, against 25% to 30% in controls.

Profiled with immunoSEQ multiplex PCR; TCRdb holds only in-frame clones, not every one. Among 110,000 or so clones listed, 90% to 95% were seen once. The sequence was obtained from a human donor in good health. V usage is TRBV25-1 and J usage is TRBJ1-2, with D possibly matching TRBD1 (6 bases). The specimen sequenced was Tregs sorted from blood. CDR3 coding DNA: TGTGCCAGCAGTACTCGGGGACAATTGAACTATGGCTACACCTTC. Translation: CASSTRGQLNYGYTF.